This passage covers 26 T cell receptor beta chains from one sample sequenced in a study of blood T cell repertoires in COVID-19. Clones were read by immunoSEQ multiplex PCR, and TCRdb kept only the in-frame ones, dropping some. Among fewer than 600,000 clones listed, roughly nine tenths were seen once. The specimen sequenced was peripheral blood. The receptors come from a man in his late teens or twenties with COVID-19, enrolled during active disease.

Here the CDR3 DNA reads TGTGCCAGCTCCCGAGAGACAGTCTACGAGCAGTACTTC. Translating it yields CASSRETVYEQYF. The chain recombines TRBV18 with TRBJ2-7, with TRBD1 as a possible D gene (5 bases). Germline CDR1 and CDR2: KGHSH and LQKENI. This CDR3 is 13 amino acids long. Trimming pared 6 bases from V and 3 bases from J, leaving 12 bases between.

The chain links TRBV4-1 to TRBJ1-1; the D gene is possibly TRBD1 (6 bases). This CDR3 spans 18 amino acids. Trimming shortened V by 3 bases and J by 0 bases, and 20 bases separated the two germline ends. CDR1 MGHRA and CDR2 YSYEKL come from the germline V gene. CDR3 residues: CASSHVTRGFGMNTEAFF. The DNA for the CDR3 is TGCGCCAGCAGCCATGTAACTAGGGGGTTCGGAATGAACACTGAAGCTTTCTTT.

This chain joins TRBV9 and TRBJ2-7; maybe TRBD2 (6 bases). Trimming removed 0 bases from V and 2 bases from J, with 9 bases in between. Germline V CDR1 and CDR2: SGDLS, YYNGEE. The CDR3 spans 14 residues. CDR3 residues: CASSVDGSAYEQYF. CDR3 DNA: TGTGCCAGCAGCGTAGACGGGAGCGCCTACGAGCAGTACTTC.

DNA for the CDR3: TGTGCCAGCAGTGCAAGGGAGATGAACACTGAAGCTTTCTTT. It translates to CASSAREMNTEAFF. The chain employs TRBV5-5 and TRBJ1-1, with no clear D. The CDR3 sequence is 14 residues long. The germline V gene encodes CDR1 SGHKS and CDR2 YYEKEE (reference sequence). V lost 5 bases and J lost 0, with 11 bases in between.

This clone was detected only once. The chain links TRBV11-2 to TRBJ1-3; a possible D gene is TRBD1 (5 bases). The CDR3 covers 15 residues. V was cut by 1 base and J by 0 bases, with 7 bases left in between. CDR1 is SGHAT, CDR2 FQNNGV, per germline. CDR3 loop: CASSLGGDSGNTIYF. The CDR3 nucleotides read TGTGCCAGCAGCTTAGGGGGGGACTCTGGAAACACCATATATTTT.

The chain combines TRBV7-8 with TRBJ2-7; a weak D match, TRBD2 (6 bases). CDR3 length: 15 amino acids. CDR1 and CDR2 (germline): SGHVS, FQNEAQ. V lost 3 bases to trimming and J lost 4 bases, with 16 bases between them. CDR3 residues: CASSFLAHRDYEQYF. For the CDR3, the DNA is TGTGCCAGCAGCTTTCTAGCGCACCGGGATTACGAGCAGTACTTC.

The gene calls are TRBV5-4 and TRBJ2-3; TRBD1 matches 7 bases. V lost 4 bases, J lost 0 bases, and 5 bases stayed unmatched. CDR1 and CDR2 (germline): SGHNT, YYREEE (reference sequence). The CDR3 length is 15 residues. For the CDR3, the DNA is TGTGCCAGCAGCCGACAGGGAAGGAGCACAGATACGCAGTATTTT. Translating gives CASSRQGRSTDTQYF.

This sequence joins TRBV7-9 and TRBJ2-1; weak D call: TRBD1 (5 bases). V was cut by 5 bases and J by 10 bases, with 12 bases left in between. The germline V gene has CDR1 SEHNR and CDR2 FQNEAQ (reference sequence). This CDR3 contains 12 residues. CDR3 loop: CASSHGQWEQFF. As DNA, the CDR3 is TGTGCCAGCAGCCACGGACAATGGGAGCAGTTCTTC.

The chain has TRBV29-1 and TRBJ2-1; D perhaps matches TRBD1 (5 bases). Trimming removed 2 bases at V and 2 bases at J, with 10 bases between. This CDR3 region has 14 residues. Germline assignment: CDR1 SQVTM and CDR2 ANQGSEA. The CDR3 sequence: CSVERDSTYNEQFF. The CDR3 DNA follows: TGCAGCGTTGAACGAGACAGCACCTACAATGAGCAGTTCTTC.

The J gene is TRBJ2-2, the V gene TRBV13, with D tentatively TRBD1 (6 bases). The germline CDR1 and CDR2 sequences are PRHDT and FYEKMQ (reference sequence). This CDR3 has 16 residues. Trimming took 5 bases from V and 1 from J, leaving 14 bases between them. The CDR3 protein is CASSPRDTQNTGELFF. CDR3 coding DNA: TGTGCCAGCAGCCCCCGGGACACACAGAACACCGGGGAGCTGTTTTTT.

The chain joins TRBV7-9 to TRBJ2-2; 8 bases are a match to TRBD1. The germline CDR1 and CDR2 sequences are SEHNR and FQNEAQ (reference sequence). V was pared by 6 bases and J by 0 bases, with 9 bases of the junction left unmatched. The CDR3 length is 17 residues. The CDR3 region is CASSSRDRIANTGELFF. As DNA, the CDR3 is TGTGCCAGCAGTTCCCGGGACAGGATCGCGAACACCGGGGAGCTGTTTTTT.

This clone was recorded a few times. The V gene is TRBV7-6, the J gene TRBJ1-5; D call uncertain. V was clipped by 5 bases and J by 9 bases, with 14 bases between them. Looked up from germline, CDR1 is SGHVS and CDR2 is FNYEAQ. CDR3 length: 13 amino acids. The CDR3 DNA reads TGTGCCAGCAGCGCCCTGAGTGATTCGCCCCAGCATTTT. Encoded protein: CASSALSDSPQHF.

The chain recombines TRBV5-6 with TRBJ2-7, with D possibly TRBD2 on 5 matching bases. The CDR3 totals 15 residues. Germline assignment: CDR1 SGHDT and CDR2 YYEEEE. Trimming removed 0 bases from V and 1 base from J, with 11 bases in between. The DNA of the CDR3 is TGTGCCAGCAGCTTGGCCCCTTCGGGATCCTACGAGCAGTACTTC. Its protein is CASSLAPSGSYEQYF.

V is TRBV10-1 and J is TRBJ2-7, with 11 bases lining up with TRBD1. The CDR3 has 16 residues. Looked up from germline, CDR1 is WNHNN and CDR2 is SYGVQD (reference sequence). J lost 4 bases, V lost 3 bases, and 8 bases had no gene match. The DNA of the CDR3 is TGCGCCAGCAGTGATTTTTCGGACAGGGGGCGGTACGAGCAGTACTTC. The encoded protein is CASSDFSDRGRYEQYF.

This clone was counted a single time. The CDR3 here is CASRPRGQPTDTQYF. The CDR3 region has the DNA TGTGCCAGCAGACCACGGGGACAACCCACAGATACGCAGTATTTT. The V call is TRBV6-6, the J call TRBJ2-3; TRBD1 is a possible D gene (6 bases). CDR1 and CDR2 from the germline V gene are MNHNY and SVGAGI (reference sequence). The CDR3 consists of 15 residues. Trimming took 6 bases from V and 2 from J, leaving 15 bases between them.

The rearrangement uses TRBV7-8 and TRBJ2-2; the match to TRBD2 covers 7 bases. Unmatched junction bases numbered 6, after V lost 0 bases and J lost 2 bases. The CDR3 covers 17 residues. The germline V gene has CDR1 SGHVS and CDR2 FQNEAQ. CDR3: CASSLAAGTTNTGELFF. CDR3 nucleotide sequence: TGTGCCAGCAGCTTAGCGGCCGGGACTACAAACACCGGGGAGCTGTTTTTT. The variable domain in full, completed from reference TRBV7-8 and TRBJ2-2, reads GAGVSQSPRYKVAKRGQDVALRCDPISGHVSLFWYQQALGQGPEFLTYFQNEAQLDKSGLPSDRFFAERPEGSVSTLKIQRTQQEDSAVYLCASSLAAGTTNTGELFFGEGSRLTVL.

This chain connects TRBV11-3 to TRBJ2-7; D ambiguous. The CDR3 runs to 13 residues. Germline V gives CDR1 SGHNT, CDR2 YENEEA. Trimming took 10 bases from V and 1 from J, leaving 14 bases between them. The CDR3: CATRRAPSYEQYF. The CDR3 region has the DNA TGTGCCACCCGGAGAGCTCCTTCCTACGAGCAGTACTTC.

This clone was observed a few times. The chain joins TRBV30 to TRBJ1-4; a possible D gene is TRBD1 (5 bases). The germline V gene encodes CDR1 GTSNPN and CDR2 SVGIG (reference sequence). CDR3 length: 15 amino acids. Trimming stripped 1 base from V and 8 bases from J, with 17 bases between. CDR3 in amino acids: CAWSDRSGVREKLFF. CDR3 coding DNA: TGTGCCTGGAGTGACCGGTCGGGGGTGCGCGAAAAACTGTTTTTT.

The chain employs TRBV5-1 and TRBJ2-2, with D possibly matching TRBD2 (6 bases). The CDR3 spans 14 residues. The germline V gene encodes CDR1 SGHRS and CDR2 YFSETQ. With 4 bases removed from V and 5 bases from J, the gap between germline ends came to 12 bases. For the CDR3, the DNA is TGCGCCAGCAGCAACTCCGGGGGAACCGGGGAGCTGTTTTTT. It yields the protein CASSNSGGTGELFF.

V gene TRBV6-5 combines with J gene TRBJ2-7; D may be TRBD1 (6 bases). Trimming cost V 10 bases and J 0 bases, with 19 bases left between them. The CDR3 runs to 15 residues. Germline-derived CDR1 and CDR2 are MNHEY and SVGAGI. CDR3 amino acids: CATERPTGFSYEQYF. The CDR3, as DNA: TGTGCCACCGAACGACCGACAGGATTCTCCTACGAGCAGTACTTC.

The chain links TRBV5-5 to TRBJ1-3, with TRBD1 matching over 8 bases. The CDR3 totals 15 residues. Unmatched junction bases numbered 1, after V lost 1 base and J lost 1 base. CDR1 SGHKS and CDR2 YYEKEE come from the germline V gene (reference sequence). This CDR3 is CASSLRTGSGNTIYF. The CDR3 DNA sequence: TGTGCCAGCAGCTTGAGGACAGGGTCTGGAAACACCATATATTTT.

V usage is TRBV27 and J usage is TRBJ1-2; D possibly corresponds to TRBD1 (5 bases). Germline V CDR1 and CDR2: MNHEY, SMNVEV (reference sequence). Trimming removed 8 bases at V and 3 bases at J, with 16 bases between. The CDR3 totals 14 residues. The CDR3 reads CASGHVTGDYGYTF. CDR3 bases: TGTGCCAGCGGCCATGTAACAGGCGACTATGGCTACACCTTC.

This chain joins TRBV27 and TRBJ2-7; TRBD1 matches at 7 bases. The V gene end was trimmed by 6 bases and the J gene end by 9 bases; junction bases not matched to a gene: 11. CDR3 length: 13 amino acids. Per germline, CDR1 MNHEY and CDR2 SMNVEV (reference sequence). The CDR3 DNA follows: TGTGCCAGCAGGAGGACCGCCCAGGGGGTGCAGTACTTC. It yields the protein CASRRTAQGVQYF.

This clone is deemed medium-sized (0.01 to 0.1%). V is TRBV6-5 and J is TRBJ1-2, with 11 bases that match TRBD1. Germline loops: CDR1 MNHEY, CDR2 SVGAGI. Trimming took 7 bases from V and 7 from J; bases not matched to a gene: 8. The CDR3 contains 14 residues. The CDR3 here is CASTIGQGAVGYTF. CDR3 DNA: TGTGCCAGCACGATAGGACAGGGGGCCGTTGGCTACACCTTC.

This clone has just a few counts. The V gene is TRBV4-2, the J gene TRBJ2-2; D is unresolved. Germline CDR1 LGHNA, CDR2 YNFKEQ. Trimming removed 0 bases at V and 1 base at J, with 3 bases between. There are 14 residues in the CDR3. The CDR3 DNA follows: TGTGCCAGCAGCCAAGACTGGAACACCGGGGAGCTGTTTTTT. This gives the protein CASSQDWNTGELFF.

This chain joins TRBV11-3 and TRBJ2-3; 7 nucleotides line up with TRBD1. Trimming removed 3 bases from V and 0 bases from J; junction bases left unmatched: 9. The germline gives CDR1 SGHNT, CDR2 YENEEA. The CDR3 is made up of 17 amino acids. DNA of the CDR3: TGTGCCAGCAGCTTGTCGGACAGGATCACTAGCACAGATACGCAGTATTTT. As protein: CASSLSDRITSTDTQYF. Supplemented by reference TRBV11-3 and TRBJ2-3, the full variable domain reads EAGVVQSPRYKIIEKKQPVAFWCNPISGHNTLYWYLQNLGQGPELLIRYENEEAVDDSQLPKDRFSAERLKGVDSTLKIQPAELGDSAVYLCASSLSDRITSTDTQYFGPGTRLTVL.